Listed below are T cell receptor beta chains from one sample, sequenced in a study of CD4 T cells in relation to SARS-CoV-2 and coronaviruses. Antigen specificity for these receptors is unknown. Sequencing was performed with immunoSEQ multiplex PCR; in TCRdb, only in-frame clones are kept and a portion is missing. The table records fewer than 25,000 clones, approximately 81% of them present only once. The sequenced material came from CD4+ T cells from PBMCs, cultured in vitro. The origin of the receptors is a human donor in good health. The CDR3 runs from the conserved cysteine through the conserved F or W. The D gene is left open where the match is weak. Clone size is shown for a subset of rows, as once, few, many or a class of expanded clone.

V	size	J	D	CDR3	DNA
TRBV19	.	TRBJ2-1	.	CASSRLYGSYNEQFF	TGTGCCAGTTCCCGACTATATGGCTCCTACAATGAGCAGTTCTTC
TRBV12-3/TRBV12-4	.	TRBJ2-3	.	CASSSRGDTQYF	TGTGCCAGCAGTTCAAGAGGAGATACGCAGTATTTT
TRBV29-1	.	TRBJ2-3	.	CSVVQGAADTQYF	TGCAGCGTCGTACAGGGAGCAGCAGATACGCAGTATTTT
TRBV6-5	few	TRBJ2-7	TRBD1	CASQTGEMSYEQYF	TGTGCCAGCCAGACAGGGGAAATGTCCTACGAGCAGTACTTC
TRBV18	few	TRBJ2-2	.	CASSQMDRNTGELFF	TGTGCCAGCTCCCAGATGGACAGGAACACCGGGGAGCTGTTTTTT
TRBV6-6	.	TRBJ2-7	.	CASRAGQRSSYEQYF	TGTGCCAGCAGGGCCGGACAGAGGAGCTCCTACGAGCAGTACTTC
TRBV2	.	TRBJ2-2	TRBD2	CASSLSSGSLGELFF	TGTGCCAGCAGTTTGTCTAGCGGGAGTCTCGGGGAGCTGTTTTTT
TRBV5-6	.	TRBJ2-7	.	CASSSPLTGSSYEQYF	TGTGCCAGCAGCTCGCCTTTGACAGGTAGCTCCTACGAGCAGTACTTC
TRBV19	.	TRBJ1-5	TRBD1	CASSIGQGPHQPQHF	TGTGCCAGTAGTATCGGACAGGGGCCGCATCAGCCCCAGCATTTT
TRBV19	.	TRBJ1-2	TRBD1	CASSSRQGGHYGYTF	TGTGCCAGTAGTTCCCGGCAGGGGGGACACTATGGCTACACCTTC
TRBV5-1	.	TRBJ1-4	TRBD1	CASSDRVEEKLFF	TGCGCCAGCAGCGACAGGGTTGAAGAAAAACTGTTTTTT
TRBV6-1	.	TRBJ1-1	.	CASSEAEGRWTEAFF	TGTGCCAGCAGTGAAGCAGAGGGTAGATGGACTGAAGCTTTCTTT
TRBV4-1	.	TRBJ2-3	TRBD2	CASSQGLAGSDTQYF	TGCGCCAGCAGCCAAGGACTAGCGGGGTCAGATACGCAGTATTTT
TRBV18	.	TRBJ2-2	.	CASSPATGRGGTGELFF	TGTGCCAGCTCGCCCGCTACCGGGAGAGGGGGCACCGGGGAGCTGTTTTTT
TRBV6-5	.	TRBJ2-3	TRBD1	CASRPGQGVADTQYF	TGTGCCAGCAGACCCGGACAGGGAGTAGCAGATACGCAGTATTTT
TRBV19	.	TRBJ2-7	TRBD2	CASSVAPKTSGGPHTYEQYF	TGTGCCAGTAGTGTGGCTCCCAAGACTAGCGGGGGGCCTCACACCTACGAGCAGTACTTC
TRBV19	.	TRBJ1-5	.	CASSISFRQPQHF	TGTGCCAGTAGTATAAGTTTTCGGCAGCCCCAGCATTTT
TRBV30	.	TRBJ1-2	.	CAWRPGADGYTF	TGTGCCTGGAGACCGGGGGCGGATGGCTACACCTTC
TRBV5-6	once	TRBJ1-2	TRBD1	CASSFQTGGAFGYTF	TGTGCCAGCAGCTTTCAAACAGGGGGGGCGTTTGGCTACACCTTC
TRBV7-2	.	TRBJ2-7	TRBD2	CASTPRASGFGEQYF	TGTGCCAGCACCCCTAGGGCTAGCGGGTTTGGGGAGCAGTACTTC
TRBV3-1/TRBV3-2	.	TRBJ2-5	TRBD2	CASSSWTSGGQGETQYF	TGTGCCAGCAGCTCCTGGACTAGCGGGGGCCAGGGAGAGACCCAGTACTTC
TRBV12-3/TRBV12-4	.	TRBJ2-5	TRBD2	CASRLGGETQYF	TGTGCCAGCAGGCTCGGGGGGGAGACCCAGTACTTC
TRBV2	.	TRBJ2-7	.	CASRTGLTYEQYF	TGTGCCAGCAGGACAGGTCTTACCTACGAGCAGTACTTC
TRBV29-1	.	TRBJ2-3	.	CSVDTGTDTQYF	TGCAGCGTTGATACAGGCACAGATACGCAGTATTTT
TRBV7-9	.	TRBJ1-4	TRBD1	CASSLARGTETNEKLFF	TGTGCCAGCAGCTTAGCCAGGGGGACAGAAACTAATGAAAAACTGTTTTTT
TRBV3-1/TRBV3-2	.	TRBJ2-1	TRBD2	CASSQDRGLATYNEQFF	TGTGCCAGCAGCCAAGACAGAGGACTAGCGACCTACAATGAGCAGTTCTTC
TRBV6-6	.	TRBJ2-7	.	CASKTFYTYEQYF	TGTGCCAGCAAAACCTTTTACACCTACGAGCAGTACTTC
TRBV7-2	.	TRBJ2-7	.	CASSLEGGAYEQYF	TGTGCCAGCAGCTTAGAGGGAGGAGCCTACGAGCAGTACTTC
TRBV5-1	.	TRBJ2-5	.	CASSLRQVWETQYF	TGCGCCAGCAGCCTCAGACAGGTCTGGGAGACCCAGTACTTC
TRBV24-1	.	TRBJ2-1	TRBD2	CATSDTTSGANEQFF	TGTGCCACCAGTGATACAACTAGCGGAGCCAATGAGCAGTTCTTC
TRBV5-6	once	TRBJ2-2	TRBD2	CASSSRLAGLTGELFF	TGTGCCAGCAGCTCGAGACTAGCGGGACTCACCGGGGAGCTGTTTTTT
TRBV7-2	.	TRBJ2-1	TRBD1	CASSLSIDRGVEQFF	TGTGCCAGCAGCTTATCAATCGACAGGGGGGTTGAGCAGTTCTTC
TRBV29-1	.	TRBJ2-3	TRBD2	CSVEGGLAPTDTQYF	TGCAGCGTTGAGGGCGGACTAGCGCCCACAGATACGCAGTATTTT
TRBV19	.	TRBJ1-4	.	CASSRGTDEKLFF	TGTGCCAGTAGTCGAGGCACTGATGAAAAACTGTTTTTT
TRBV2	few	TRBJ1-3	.	CASTSGTAGNTIYF	TGTGCCAGCACCTCCGGGACCGCTGGAAACACCATATATTTT
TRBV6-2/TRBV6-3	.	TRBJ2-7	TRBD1	CASSSGTGSYEQYF	TGTGCCAGCAGTTCCGGGACAGGGTCCTACGAGCAGTACTTC
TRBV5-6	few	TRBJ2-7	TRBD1	CASSPPGQGNHEQYF	TGTGCCAGCAGCCCGCCGGGACAGGGCAACCACGAGCAGTACTTC
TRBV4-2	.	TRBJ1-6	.	CASSQDLQAAYNSPLHF	TGTGCCAGCAGCCAAGATTTGCAGGCGGCCTATAATTCACCCCTCCACTTT
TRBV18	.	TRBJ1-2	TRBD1	CASSRGQGAIGYTF	TGTGCCAGCTCAAGGGGGCAGGGGGCGATTGGCTACACCTTC
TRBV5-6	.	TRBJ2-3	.	CASSPDTDTQYF	TGTGCCAGCAGCCCCGACACAGATACGCAGTATTTT
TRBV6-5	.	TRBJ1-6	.	CASKQGRNYNSPLHF	TGTGCCAGCAAACAAGGACGGAACTATAATTCACCCCTCCACTTT
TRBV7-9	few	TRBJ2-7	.	CASRPQDTEVGEQYF	TGTGCCAGCAGACCACAGGATACTGAGGTCGGCGAGCAGTACTTC
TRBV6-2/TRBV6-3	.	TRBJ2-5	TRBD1	CASSWDRAMAQYF	TGTGCCAGCAGTTGGGACAGGGCCATGGCCCAGTACTTC
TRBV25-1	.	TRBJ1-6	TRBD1	CASSPEGTGYTSPLHF	TGTGCCAGCAGTCCAGAGGGGACAGGGTACACTTCACCCCTCCACTTT
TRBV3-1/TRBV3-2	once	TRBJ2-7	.	CASSRGLKNEQYF	TGTGCCAGCAGCCGGGGGTTGAAGAACGAGCAGTACTTC
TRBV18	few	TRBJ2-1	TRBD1	CASSPGQGGMVNNEQFF	TGTGCCAGCTCACCAGGACAGGGGGGGATGGTAAACAATGAGCAGTTCTTC
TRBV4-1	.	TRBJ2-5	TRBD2	CASSPQRGQETQYF	TGCGCCAGCAGCCCCCAGCGGGGCCAAGAGACCCAGTACTTC
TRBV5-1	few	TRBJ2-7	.	CASSLADAWDEQYF	TGCGCCAGCAGCTTGGCCGACGCTTGGGACGAGCAGTACTTC
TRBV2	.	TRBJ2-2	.	CASSEGAGGYTGELFF	TGTGCCAGCAGTGAAGGCGCAGGGGGGTACACCGGGGAGCTGTTTTTT
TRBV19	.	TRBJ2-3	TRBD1	CASRPKGALGTDTQYF	TGTGCCAGTAGGCCCAAGGGGGCCTTGGGAACAGATACGCAGTATTTT
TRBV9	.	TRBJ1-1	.	CASSVVGGNTEAFF	TGTGCCAGCAGCGTAGTGGGGGGGAACACTGAAGCTTTCTTT
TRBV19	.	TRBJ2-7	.	CASSIVADNYEQYF	TGTGCCAGTAGTATAGTGGCGGATAACTACGAGCAGTACTTC
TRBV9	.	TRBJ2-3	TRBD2	CASSVRGGGSADTQYF	TGTGCCAGCAGCGTTCGGGGAGGCGGGAGCGCAGATACGCAGTATTTT
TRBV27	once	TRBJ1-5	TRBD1	CASSLSPRTGLDQPQHF	TGTGCCAGCAGTTTGAGTCCCCGGACAGGTTTAGATCAGCCCCAGCATTTT
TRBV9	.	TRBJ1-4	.	CASSEQATNEKLFF	TGTGCCAGCAGTGAACAAGCAACTAATGAAAAACTGTTTTTT